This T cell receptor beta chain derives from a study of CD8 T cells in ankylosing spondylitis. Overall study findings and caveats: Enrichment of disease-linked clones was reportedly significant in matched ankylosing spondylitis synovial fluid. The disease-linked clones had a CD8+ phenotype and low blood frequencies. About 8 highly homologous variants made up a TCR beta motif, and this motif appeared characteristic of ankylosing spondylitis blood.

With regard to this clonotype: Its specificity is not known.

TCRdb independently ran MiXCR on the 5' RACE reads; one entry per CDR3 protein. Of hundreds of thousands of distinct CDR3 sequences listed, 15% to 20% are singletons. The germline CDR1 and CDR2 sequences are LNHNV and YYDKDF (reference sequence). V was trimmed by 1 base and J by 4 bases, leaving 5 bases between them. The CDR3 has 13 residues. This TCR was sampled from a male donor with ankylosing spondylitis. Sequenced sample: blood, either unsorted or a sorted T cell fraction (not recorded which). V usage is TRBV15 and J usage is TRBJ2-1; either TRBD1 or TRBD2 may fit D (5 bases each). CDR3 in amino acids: CATSRGGYNEQFF. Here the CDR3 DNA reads TGTGCCACCAGCAGAGGGGGGTACAATGAGCAGTTCTTC.